What follows describes a single T cell receptor beta chain. In this sample, this clone turned up a few times. There is no known antigen for this receptor. No base quality values were provided; no much bigger clone lies one nucleotide off. In the germline V gene, CDR1 corresponds to MDHEN and CDR2 to SYDVKM. V trim: 5 bases; J trim: 4 bases; unmatched bases: 5. From cysteine to phenylalanine, the CDR3 is 14 amino acids long. Of all the DNA, just the CDR3 is kept, 42 bases in frame from base 1. This specimen belongs to a study of control samples from healthy donors and cancer patients (dated by TCRdb to about 2020). Library generation was performed with the immunoSEQ multiplex PCR assay. In its TCRdb copy, this immuneACCESS table keeps in-frame sequences only and misses some clones. Where compared with another copy, unresolved V genes explain less than half of these, and the others have no known cause. Recorded for this sample are 150,000 to 200,000 clones; 88% of them occurred a single time. The top ten clonotypes cover 1.5% to 2% of the sample.

This TCR was recovered from a young man in good health. Here the chain combines TRBV28 and TRBJ1-5, and 7 junction bases match TRBD1. Input material: blood. The DNA sequence is TGTGCCAGCAGTCACAGGGGCCCAAATCAGCCCCAGCATTTT. Translation gives CASSHRGPNQPQHF.